Listed below are T cell receptor beta chains from one sample, sequenced in a study of technical replicates of blood from four donors. Assay: immunoSEQ multiplex PCR; the TCRdb copy retains only in-frame clones and omits some. The sample records about 85,000 clones, about 94% being singletons. The sample consisted of T cells isolated from PBMCs. The receptors stem from a human donor in good health. Each CDR3 is given with its conserved first and last residue. The D gene is left open where the match is weak. Clone size is given for some rows only: seen once, a few or many times, or a class if the clone is expanded.

DNA	CDR3	length	D	size	V	J
TGCAGCGTTGAAGATCTTAGGACAGCTGAAGCTTTCTTT	CSVEDLRTAEAFF	13	NA	NA	TRBV29-1	TRBJ1-1
TGTGCCAGCAGTTACGAAAGACACCCTAATGAAAAACTGTTTTTT	CASSYERHPNEKLFF	15	NA	NA	TRBV6-5	TRBJ1-4
TGTGCCAGCAGGGGGCGACAGGCGACAGATACGCAGTATTTT	CASRGRQATDTQYF	14	NA	NA	TRBV7-9	TRBJ2-3
TGTGCCAGCAGCTGGGACAAGGGATGGACTGAAGCTTTCTTT	CASSWDKGWTEAFF	14	NA	NA	TRBV5-4	TRBJ1-1
TGTGCCAGCAGCTTTAACGGCGGATACACAGATACGCAGTATTTT	CASSFNGGYTDTQYF	15	NA	NA	TRBV5-4	TRBJ2-3
TGTGCCAGCTCACTAGGGAGAGAACCTAGCTACGAGCAGTACTTC	CASSLGREPSYEQYF	15	NA	NA	TRBV18	TRBJ2-7
TGCGCCAGCAGCGGCCCGACAGGGAGGTATTCGTGGGAGCAGTACTTC	CASSGPTGRYSWEQYF	16	NA	NA	TRBV4-1	TRBJ2-7
TGTGCCAGCAGTGCGGGCGGGAGGGCCTACAATGAGCAGTTCTTC	CASSAGGRAYNEQFF	15	TRBD2	NA	TRBV6-4	TRBJ2-1
TGTGCCAGCAGCTTATGGGGGGGTCATAATCAGCCCCAGCATTTT	CASSLWGGHNQPQHF	15	NA	NA	TRBV7-8	TRBJ1-5
TGTGCCAGCTCACCAAAAGTCAGTGAGACCCAGTACTTC	CASSPKVSETQYF	13	NA	NA	TRBV18	TRBJ2-5
TGTGCCAGCAGTTATTCTCCGGGACAGGGTTTTGGAAACTCCGAGCAGTACTTC	CASSYSPGQGFGNSEQYF	18	TRBD1	NA	TRBV28	TRBJ2-7
TGCGCCAGCAGCCCTGGGACAGGGGGGTTTATTACTGAAGCTTTCTTT	CASSPGTGGFITEAFF	16	TRBD1	NA	TRBV4-1	TRBJ1-1
TGTGCCAGCAGCTTATTGGGGACTAGCGGGGGGAATGAGCAGTTCTTC	CASSLLGTSGGNEQFF	16	TRBD2	NA	TRBV11-3	TRBJ2-1
TGTGCCAGCTGCTCTAAGGGGGCAGGTGAAAAACTGTTTTTT	CASCSKGAGEKLFF	14	TRBD1	NA	TRBV28	TRBJ1-4
TGTGCCAGCAGTTTAACAGGGGGCGTAAGAAACGAGCAGTACTTC	CASSLTGGVRNEQYF	15	TRBD1	once	TRBV28	TRBJ2-7
TGTGCCAGTAGTAAGGATGACCGACTAGCTGGCGAGCAGTTCTTC	CASSKDDRLAGEQFF	15	TRBD2	NA	TRBV19	TRBJ2-1
TGCGCCAGCAGCTTTGGGACAGGGAACGTCCTGACTTTC	CASSFGTGNVLTF	13	TRBD1	once	TRBV5-1	TRBJ2-6
TGTGCCAGCTCATCCGGACAGGCAGGCTTCAATCAGCCCCAGCATTTT	CASSSGQAGFNQPQHF	16	TRBD1	few	TRBV18	TRBJ1-5
TGTGCCAGCAGCGTATCCGGGGGGGAGACCGGGGAGCTGTTTTTT	CASSVSGGETGELFF	15	TRBD2	NA	TRBV9	TRBJ2-2
TGTGCCAGCAGTTACTCGAATGCAGTTGAAGCTTTCTTT	CASSYSNAVEAFF	13	NA	NA	TRBV6-5	TRBJ1-1
TGCGCCAGCAACTCAGGGAGGGGTGAAAAACTGTTTTTT	CASNSGRGEKLFF	13	NA	NA	TRBV5-1	TRBJ1-4
TGTGCCAGCAGGACAGGGGAGGTAACTGAAGCTTTCTTT	CASRTGEVTEAFF	13	TRBD1	NA	TRBV2	TRBJ1-1
TGTGCCAGCAGCCGGCAGGTTCTGGAGGTTGGCTACACCTTC	CASSRQVLEVGYTF	14	NA	NA	TRBV28	TRBJ1-2
TGTGCCAGCAGCTCGGGTGGGAACACTGAAGCTTTCTTT	CASSSGGNTEAFF	13	NA	NA	TRBV7-2	TRBJ1-1
TGTGCCAGCAGTTCCCCGAACAGCAACGAGCAGTACTTC	CASSSPNSNEQYF	13	NA	NA	TRBV28	TRBJ2-7
TGTGCTAGTGGTTTCGTGGGAGCCAACTACGAGCAGTACTTC	CASGFVGANYEQYF	14	NA	NA	TRBV12-5	TRBJ2-7
TGTGCCAGCAGCCTAGGAGGGAGCTATGGCTACACCTTC	CASSLGGSYGYTF	13	NA	NA	TRBV7-6	TRBJ1-2
TGTGCCTGGAGACAAAGGGGTCGCCGCATAAATTCACCCCTCCACTTT	CAWRQRGRRINSPLHF	16	NA	NA	TRBV30	TRBJ1-6
TGTGCCAGCAGCTCATGGACTAGCGGGGCCTACGAGCAGTACTTC	CASSSWTSGAYEQYF	15	TRBD2	NA	TRBV5-4	TRBJ2-7
TGTGCCAGCAGCTTGACTAGCATTGATACGCAGTATTTT	CASSLTSIDTQYF	13	TRBD2	NA	TRBV7-9	TRBJ2-3
TGTGCCAGCAATAGGCGGGGGCACGGTCAAGAGACCCAGTACTTC	CASNRRGHGQETQYF	15	NA	NA	TRBV2	TRBJ2-5
TGTGCCAGCAGCGGGAGGAGTGGGACAGTGGCAAACTATGGCTACACCTTC	CASSGRSGTVANYGYTF	17	TRBD1	NA	TRBV5-4	TRBJ1-2
TGTGCCAGCAGCTTAGCAGGGGTCCAGTTCTTC	CASSLAGVQFF	11	NA	NA	TRBV7-6	TRBJ2-1
TGCGCCAGCAGCTGGCGGGGGGGCGGATCCTACGAGCAGTACTTC	CASSWRGGGSYEQYF	15	TRBD2	NA	TRBV5-1	TRBJ2-7
TGCGCCAGCAGCTTGGCATCCAATGAGCAGTTCTTC	CASSLASNEQFF	12	NA	NA	TRBV5-1	TRBJ2-1
TGCGCCAGCAGCCGGCTAGCGGGTACCTACAATGAGCAGTTCTTC	CASSRLAGTYNEQFF	15	TRBD2	few	TRBV4-1	TRBJ2-1
TGTGCCAGCAGCCCATTTGCGGGTGTGGCGCAGTATTTT	CASSPFAGVAQYF	13	NA	few	TRBV14	TRBJ2-3
TGTGCCAGCATTCAGGGGATTGGCTACACCTTC	CASIQGIGYTF	11	NA	NA	TRBV2	TRBJ1-2
TGTGCCACCACGGACAGGGTCTCTGGGGCCAACGTCCTGACTTTC	CATTDRVSGANVLTF	15	TRBD1	NA	TRBV19	TRBJ2-6
TGTGCCACCAGCAGAGATCGGGGGGTCGGGAAACCCCAGCATTTT	CATSRDRGVGKPQHF	15	NA	NA	TRBV15	TRBJ1-5
TGCGCCAGCAGCCAGAGAACCTTTACAGGGGACACTGAAGCTTTCTTT	CASSQRTFTGDTEAFF	16	TRBD1	NA	TRBV4-1	TRBJ1-1
TGTGCCAGCAGTTTAGGACAGACAGCCACAGATACGCAGTATTTT	CASSLGQTATDTQYF	15	NA	NA	TRBV27	TRBJ2-3